Detailed here is one T cell receptor (beta chain). The protocol was immunoSEQ multiplex PCR, while the TCRdb copy is restricted to in-frame clones and leaves out a portion. Of about 220,000 clones listed, about 79% are singletons. CDR1 and CDR2 (germline): ENHRY, SYGVKD. The CDR3 covers 14 residues. The V end was cut by 4 bases, the J end by 5 bases, with 12 bases between. The data stem from a study of blood T cell repertoires in COVID-19. The chain combines TRBV10-3 with TRBJ1-5; maybe TRBD1 (5 bases). Sequences were obtained from PBMCs or T cells enriched from blood (not recorded which). The sequence was collected from a woman aged 55-69 years who had recovered from COVID-19. In DNA, the CDR3 is TGTGCCATCAGTGCGGGACTCGGGGATCAGCCCCAGCATTTT. Protein: CAISAGLGDQPQHF.